These 4 T cell receptor beta chains came from one sample sequenced in a study of cytomegalovirus exposure and HLA in healthy donors. The PCR contained 60 Vbeta and 13 Jbeta primers. Sequencing was performed with immunoSEQ multiplex PCR; in TCRdb, only in-frame clones are kept and a portion is missing. The sample lists about 220,000 clones; under 80% were seen once. The sequenced material came from PBMCs. These receptors were collected from a young woman in good health and CMV-seronegative.

This clone was observed once. The chain uses TRBV7-8 and TRBJ2-7; possible D gene TRBD1, 6 bases. This CDR3 is built from 14 residues. The V end lost 4 bases, the J end lost 0 bases, and 10 bases lay between the germline ends. The germline V gene has CDR1 SGHVS and CDR2 FQNEAQ. Here the CDR3 DNA reads TGTGCCAGCAGCTCGACAGGCCTCTCCTACGAGCAGTACTTC. Translated: CASSSTGLSYEQYF.

CDR3 bases: TGTGCCAGTACCCGACAGGGCATGAACACTGAAGCTTTCTTT. Translated: CASTRQGMNTEAFF. J is TRBJ1-1 and V is TRBV19, with 7 positions matching TRBD1. Germline V lookup: CDR1 LNHDA, CDR2 SQIVND (reference sequence). V shed 7 bases, J shed 0 bases, and the junction held 5 bases outside the gene matches. This CDR3 comprises 14 residues.

On this clone itself: A much larger clonotype is one base distant, so this may be a read error. The chain links TRBV2 to TRBJ1-3; 9 positions match TRBD1. CDR3 length: 14 residues. Germline V gives CDR1 SNHLY, CDR2 FYNNEI. CDR3 DNA sequence: TGTGCCAGCCGTGAGGGACAGGGTTTGAACACCATATATTTT. As protein: CASREGQGLNTIYF. The whole variable domain, filled in from reference TRBV2 and TRBJ1-3, reads EPEVTQTPSHQVTQMGQEVILRCVPISNHLYFYWYRQILGQKVEFLVSFYNNEISEKSEIFDDQFSVERPDGSNFTLKIRSTKLEDSAMYFCASREGQGLNTIYFGEGSWLTVV.

The chain uses TRBV6-5 and TRBJ2-3; possibly TRBD2 for D (6 bases). V was clipped by 6 bases and J by 1 base, with 11 bases between them. Germline V gene data show CDR1 as MNHEY and CDR2 as SVGAGI. CDR3 length: 14 residues. The CDR3 DNA is TGTGCCAGCAGCCTTAGCGGTCGCACAGATACGCAGTATTTT. It is translated as CASSLSGRTDTQYF.